One TCR beta chain is described in this entry. Libraries were prepared by immunoSEQ multiplex PCR; TCRdb keeps only in-frame clonotypes and omits some of them. Of more than 45,000 clones in the sample, about 81% are singletons; the top ten hold about 0.95%. The CDR3 runs to 16 residues. Looked up from germline, CDR1 is SGHVS and CDR2 is FQNEAQ. The V end was cut by 5 bases, the J end by 1 base, with 17 bases between. The sort gate was single viable CD3+CD4+CD8-CD45RO+ cells for memory CD4+ T cells. The data stem from a study of memory CD4+ T cells and cytomegalovirus serostatus. The V call is TRBV7-8, the J call TRBJ1-2, with a tentative D call TRBD1 (6 bases). The sequencing input was memory CD4+ T cells from blood. This receptor was identified in an adult in good health and CMV-seronegative. CDR3 DNA sequence: TGTGCCAGCAGCCCAGGGCGAGGACAGCATAACTATGGCTACACCTTC. Translation gives CASSPGRGQHNYGYTF.